The sequence of this T cell receptor (beta chain) was determined in a study of blood T cell repertoires in COVID-19. Background on the study: Sample material is recorded as cDNA or gDNA derived from T cells, B-cell-depleted T cells, or PBMCs.

The CDR3 length is 16 residues. V lost 5 bases to trimming and J lost 8 bases; unmatched junction nucleotides: 13. Per germline, CDR1 LNHDA and CDR2 SQIVND (reference sequence). Generated by immunoSEQ multiplex PCR, the TCRdb table keeps only in-frame clones and is missing some. The table has 95,000 to 110,000 clones, around 90% seen once. This clonotype was obtained from a young woman with acute or convalescent COVID-19. This chain uses TRBV19 with TRBJ2-1; the match to TRBD2 covers 9 bases. The specimen was peripheral blood. The CDR3 loop reads CASSPRKGGGADEQFF. As DNA, the CDR3 is TGTGCCAGTAGTCCCCGCAAGGGCGGGGGGGCCGATGAGCAGTTCTTC.